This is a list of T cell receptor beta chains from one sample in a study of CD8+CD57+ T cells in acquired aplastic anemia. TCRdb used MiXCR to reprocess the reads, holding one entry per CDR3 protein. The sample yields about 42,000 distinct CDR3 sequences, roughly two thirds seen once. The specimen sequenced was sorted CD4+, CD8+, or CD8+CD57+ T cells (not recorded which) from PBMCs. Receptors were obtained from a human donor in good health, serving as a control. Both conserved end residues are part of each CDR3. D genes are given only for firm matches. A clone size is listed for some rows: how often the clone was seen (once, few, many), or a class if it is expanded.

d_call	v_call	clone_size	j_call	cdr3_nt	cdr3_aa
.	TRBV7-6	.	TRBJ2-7	TGTGCCAGCAGCTTAGCGGTACAGCCTACCTACGAGCAGTACTTC	CASSLAVQPTYEQYF
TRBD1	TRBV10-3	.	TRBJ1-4	TGTGCCACCCGCGGACAGGGCGAAGGAGAAAAACTGTTTTTT	CATRGQGEGEKLFF
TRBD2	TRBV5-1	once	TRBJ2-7	TGCGCCAGCAGCTTGGGTAGTAGCGGGGGATCCTACGAGCAGTACTTC	CASSLGSSGGSYEQYF
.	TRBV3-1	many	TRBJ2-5	TGTGCCAACAGGGATCTCCAAGAGACCCAGTACTTC	CANRDLQETQYF
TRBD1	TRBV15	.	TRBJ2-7	TGTGCCACCAGCGCACGGACAGGGGGCGACGAGCAGTACTTC	CATSARTGGDEQYF
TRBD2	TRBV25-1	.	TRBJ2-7	TGTGCCAGCAGTGAAGGACTAGCGGATTCCTACGAGCAGTACTTC	CASSEGLADSYEQYF
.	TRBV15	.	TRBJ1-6	TGTGCCACCAGCAGAGATGCGAAAAATTCACCCCTCCACTTT	CATSRDAKNSPLHF
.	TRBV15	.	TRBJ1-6	TGTGCCACCAGCAGGTACAGAGATAATTCACCCCTCCACTTT	CATSRYRDNSPLHF
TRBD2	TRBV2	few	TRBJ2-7	TGTGCCAGCAAGCTAGCGGTTTCCTACGAGCAGTACTTC	CASKLAVSYEQYF
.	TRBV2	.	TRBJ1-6	TGTGCCAGCATCCTAGATGGGGACTCACCCCTCCACTTT	CASILDGDSPLHF
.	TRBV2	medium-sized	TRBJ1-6	TGTGCCAGCAGTGAAATTCGGGGAGCTGATATGGATTCACCCCTCCACTTT	CASSEIRGADMDSPLHF
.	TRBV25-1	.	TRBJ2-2	TGTGCCAGCAGTGACATGGTGACTAGTGACACCGGGGAGCTGTTTTTT	CASSDMVTSDTGELFF
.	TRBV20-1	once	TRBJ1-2	TGCAGTGCTCGCCACCCAGGGGAAAGCTATGGCTACACCTTC	CSARHPGESYGYTF
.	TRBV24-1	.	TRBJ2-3	TGTGCCACCAGTGTCCGGGACTTAAATGGGAATACGCAGTATTTT	CATSVRDLNGNTQYF
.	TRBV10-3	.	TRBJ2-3	TGTGCCATCAGTCGTGAGTCGAGGGATACGCAGTATTTT	CAISRESRDTQYF
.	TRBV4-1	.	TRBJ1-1	TGCGCCAGCAGCCAAGGGCGGAACACTGAAGCTTTCTTT	CASSQGRNTEAFF
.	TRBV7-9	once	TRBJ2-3	TGTGCCAGCACGGATGGCGTTACAGATACGCAGTATTTT	CASTDGVTDTQYF
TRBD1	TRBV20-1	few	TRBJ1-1	TGCAGTGCTAGAGAACCGGGACAGGACACTGGAGCTCTCTTT	CSAREPGQDTGALF
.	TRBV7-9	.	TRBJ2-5	TGTGCCAGCAGCAAGAGTTTGGAGACCCAGTACTTC	CASSKSLETQYF
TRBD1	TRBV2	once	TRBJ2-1	TGTGCCAGGGACAGGGGGCGGGATGAGCAGTTCTTC	CARDRGRDEQFF
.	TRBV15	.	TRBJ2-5	TGTGCCACCAGCAGAGATCCGGGGGAAGAGACCCAGTACTTC	CATSRDPGEETQYF